This section outlines one TCR beta chain sequence together with its context. Participants were aged 18 to 89 years, lived in some 23 US areas, and enrolled virtually. Clinical history as reported by participants underpinned cohort assignment. CDR1 and CDR2 (germline): KGHDR, SFDVKD. CDR3 length: 16 residues. The V segment lost 2 bases and the J segment 6 bases; nucleotides outside the gene matches: 2. This sample is drawn from a study of blood T cell repertoires in COVID-19. Background on the study: The cDNA or gDNA used as material had been derived from T cells, B-cell-depleted T cells, or PBMCs.

Per the authors' pipeline: Counts of nucleated cells, estimated from reference gene primer amplification, were obtained. Libraries were prepared by immunoSEQ multiplex PCR; TCRdb keeps only in-frame clonotypes and omits some of them. V and J calls and clone size are as listed in that table; D and trimming were resolved from the DNA. The sample gives about 230,000 clones, about 87% of which show up once; 2.5% is in the top ten. The chain carries TRBV24-1 and TRBJ2-2; the match to TRBD2 covers 13 bases. Sample: PBMCs or T cells enriched from blood (not recorded which). The receptor was derived from a woman aged 40 to 50 with acute COVID-19. CDR3 in amino acids: CATSDWTSGSSGELFF. The DNA of the CDR3 is TGTGCCACCAGTGATTGGACTAGCGGGAGTTCCGGGGAGCTGTTTTTT.